This TCR beta chain stems from a study of Ad26.COV2.S vaccination and SARS-CoV-2 variants. Study-level background: Donor allocation was to the COV1001 Ad26.COV2.S trial arm.

Treatment noted: over 15 received Ad26.COV2.S at low or high dose, single or two shots; several received placebo; per-sample allocation not given. Material that was analyzed had been drawn on day 63 after the first vaccine or placebo injection. This CDR3 has 15 amino acids. CDR1 is GTSNPN and CDR2 is SVGIG in the germline V gene (reference sequence). The V and J ends lost 0 bases and 8 bases respectively, with 16 bases between them. Clones were read by immunoSEQ multiplex PCR, and TCRdb kept only the in-frame ones, dropping some. The sample lists about 410,000 clones, 80% to 90% occurring once. The chain recombines TRBV30 with TRBJ1-4, with D perhaps TRBD1 (6 bases). Here the sequenced sample was peripheral blood, taken in a trial of Ad26.COV2.S vaccine versus placebo. The clonotype originates from a person aged 18-60 years who received the Ad26.COV2.S COVID-19 vaccine or a placebo. The CDR3 region is CAWSVGAGQGEKLFF. CDR3 coding DNA: TGTGCCTGGAGTGTAGGTGCAGGCCAGGGGGAAAAACTGTTTTTT.